Below, 24 T cell receptor beta chains from the same sample are listed, as sequenced in a study of cytomegalovirus exposure and HLA in healthy donors listed by TCRdb under 2017. Libraries came from the immunoSEQ multiplex PCR assay. For the multiplex PCR, a mixture combining 60 forward primers for TCR Vbeta segments and 13 reverse primers for TCR Jbeta segments was used. Here the immuneACCESS table is served through TCRdb, limited to in-frame sequences with V and J called. Missing clones are a known gap in these copies; in checked studies unresolved V genes cover under half, and the rest lacks a known reason. Counted in this sample were about 150,000 clones; more than 70% of them appeared once. The top ten clones comprise around 2% of the sample. The source material was PBMCs. These TCRs come from a woman aged 40 to 50 in good health and CMV-seronegative.

Points on this clone: Other nucleotide sequences in the sample specify the same CDR3. V is TRBV7-9 and J is TRBJ2-2; 10 nucleotides match TRBD1. Trimming cost V 1 base and J 13 bases; bases outside gene matches: 12. The CDR3 spans 16 residues. In germline, CDR1 is SEHNR, CDR2 FQNEAQ (reference sequence). DNA of the CDR3: TGTGCCAGCAGCTTAGAGACAGGGGGCTCGGTGTATGTGCTGTTTTTT. It is translated as CASSLETGGSVYVLFF.

The chain employs TRBV6-6 and TRBJ1-6; D is uncertain. Germline V gene data show CDR1 as MNHNY and CDR2 as SVGAGI (reference sequence). The CDR3 consists of 12 residues. V lost 4 bases to trimming and J lost 9 bases, with 7 bases between them. The CDR3 reads CASSSEASPLHF. The CDR3, as DNA: TGTGCCAGCAGTTCTGAGGCTTCACCCCTCCACTTT.

CDR3 loop: CASSSPGTTYNEQFF. Written as DNA, the CDR3 is TGTGCCAGCAGTTCCCCCGGGACAACCTACAATGAGCAGTTCTTC. The rearrangement joins TRBV27 to TRBJ2-1; D may be TRBD1 (6 bases). CDR1 is MNHEY and CDR2 is SMNVEV in the germline V gene (reference sequence). The CDR3 has 15 amino acids. The germline V and J ends were trimmed by 4 bases and 2 bases, with 12 bases remaining between them.

J is TRBJ1-1 and V is TRBV7-9, with D unresolved. The CDR3 runs 13 residues. Germline assignment: CDR1 SEHNR and CDR2 FQNEAQ (reference sequence). The V gene lost 4 bases and the J gene lost 5 bases, with 11 bases spanning the gap. Written as DNA, the CDR3 is TGTGCCAGCAGCTCCTACACGGGTACTGAAGCTTTCTTT. Amino acid sequence: CASSSYTGTEAFF.

This rearrangement joins TRBV15 to TRBJ2-1, with 14 nucleotides matching TRBD2. With 3 bases clipped from V and 0 bases from J, the junction kept 10 bases outside the gene matches. This CDR3 is built from 20 residues. Germline lookup yields CDR1 LNHNV and CDR2 YYDKDF (reference sequence). CDR3 nucleotide sequence: TGTGCCACCAGCAGTACCGGGACTAGCGGGGGTGTGAGCTCCTACAATGAGCAGTTCTTC. Translation gives CATSSTGTSGGVSSYNEQFF. The variable domain in full, with the rest retrieved from reference TRBV15 and TRBJ2-1, is DAMVIQNPRYQVTQFGKPVTLSCSQTLNHNVMYWYQQKSSQAPKLLFHYYDKDFNNEADTPDNFQSRRPNTSFCFLDIRSPGLGDTAMYLCATSSTGTSGGVSSYNEQFFGPGTRLTVL.

The genes are TRBV29-1 and TRBJ1-1; 7 bases agree with TRBD1. With V trimmed by 7 bases and J by 1 base, 9 bases remained unmatched. The germline gives CDR1 SQVTM, CDR2 ANQGSEA. The CDR3 loop spans 14 amino acids. The CDR3 DNA is TGCAGCGGTGACAGGGAGGCCAAGAACACTGAAGCTTTCTTT. This encodes CSGDREAKNTEAFF.

The J gene is TRBJ1-2, the V gene TRBV5-1; D possibly corresponds to TRBD1 (6 bases). V was pared by 1 base and J by 1 base, with 8 bases between. This CDR3 region has 14 residues. CDR1 and CDR2 (germline): SGHRS, YFSETQ. In DNA, the CDR3 is TGCGCCAGCAGCTTGCAGGGGATTAACTATGGCTACACCTTC. Protein: CASSLQGINYGYTF.

This clone was detected only a few times. The chain couples TRBV5-1 to TRBJ1-2; unclear D gene. With 0 bases removed from V and 8 bases from J, the gap between germline ends came to 11 bases. Germline V lookup: CDR1 SGHRS, CDR2 YFSETQ. The CDR3 runs to 13 residues. CDR3 amino acids: CASSLAEATGYTF. In nucleotides, the CDR3 is TGCGCCAGCAGCTTGGCCGAGGCAACGGGCTACACCTTC.

The chain has TRBV6-1 and TRBJ2-7; perhaps TRBD1 as D (6 bases). CDR1 is MNHNS and CDR2 is SASEGT in the germline V gene. Trimming took off 6 bases at V and 3 bases at J, with 12 bases between the two ends. The CDR3 covers 13 residues. This chain's CDR3 is CASRLTGDYEQYF. The CDR3 nucleotides read TGTGCCAGCAGACTGACAGGCGACTACGAGCAGTACTTC.

The chain is built from TRBV5-1 and TRBJ2-2; D may be TRBD2 (6 bases). CDR3 length: 15 amino acids. Germline V gives CDR1 SGHRS, CDR2 YFSETQ. The V end lost 5 bases, the J end lost 7 bases, and 18 bases lay between the germline ends. CDR3 protein: CASSRDPPGDGELFF. In DNA form, the CDR3 reads TGCGCCAGCAGTCGGGACCCGCCGGGAGACGGGGAGCTGTTTTTT.

This clone came up once. CDR3 DNA sequence: TGTGCCAGCAGGCCGACAGGGGCGGCTTATGGCTACACCTTC. It is translated as CASRPTGAAYGYTF. The genes are TRBV27 and TRBJ1-2; 8 nucleotides align to TRBD1. The CDR3 has 14 amino acids. Germline V gene data show CDR1 as MNHEY and CDR2 as SMNVEV (reference sequence). Trimming took 6 bases from V and 5 from J; bases not matched to a gene: 8.

The CDR3 nucleotides are TGTGCCAGCATCTCCACAGGGTCCGCTGAAGCTTTCTTT. Protein: CASISTGSAEAFF. This sequence joins TRBV6-1 and TRBJ1-1; maybe TRBD1 (6 bases). Trimming pared 7 bases from V and 6 bases from J, leaving 15 bases between. CDR3 length: 13 amino acids. From germline, CDR1 is MNHNS and CDR2 SASEGT.

As regards this clone: The sample holds other DNA sequences that translate to the same CDR3. The chain carries TRBV5-1 and TRBJ1-1; maybe TRBD1 (5 bases). Germline CDR1 is SGHRS and CDR2 is YFSETQ. CDR3 size: 14 residues. The V end was cut by 2 bases, the J end by 5 bases, with 13 bases between. The CDR3 coding sequence is TGCGCCAGCAGCTTCGGGCAGGGTGGAACTGAAGCTTTCTTT. Translating gives CASSFGQGGTEAFF.

This clone has a single count. This chain connects TRBV30 to TRBJ2-3; no clear D gene. This CDR3 region has 11 residues. Trimming took off 0 bases at V and 7 bases at J, with 5 bases between the two ends. Germline CDR1 reads GTSNPN; CDR2 reads SVGIG (reference sequence). Written as DNA, the CDR3 is TGTGCCTGGAGTGTAGCGAATACGCAGTATTTT. This gives the protein CAWSVANTQYF.

This chain links TRBV6-5 with TRBJ1-2; 8 nucleotides agree with TRBD1. V lost 0 bases to trimming and J lost 4 bases; unmatched junction nucleotides: 4. The germline CDR1 and CDR2 sequences are MNHEY and SVGAGI. CDR3 length: 15 residues. The DNA of the CDR3 is TGTGCCAGCAGTTACTCGACAGGGGCCGCCTATGGCTACACCTTC. It specifies CASSYSTGAAYGYTF.

The chain joins TRBV11-2 to TRBJ2-5; 9 bases align to TRBD2. Gene TRBJ2-7 matches the end of the DNA better, so the J call may be wrong. Germline V gene sequence: CDR1 SGHAT, CDR2 FQNNGV. The CDR3 spans 15 residues. The CDR3: CASSLSASGIYEQYF. CDR3 nucleotide sequence: TGTGCCAGCAGCTTATCCGCTAGCGGGATCTACGAGCAGTACTTC.

V is TRBV28 and J is TRBJ2-2, with TRBD2 matching 7 bases. Germline values: CDR1 MDHEN, CDR2 SYDVKM. J was trimmed by 0 bases and V by 2 bases; bases with no gene match: 12. The CDR3 has 19 amino acids. The CDR3, as DNA: TGTGCCAGCAGTTTAAGGGCTAGCGGACTGTTCGCGAACACCGGGGAGCTGTTTTTT. Its protein product is CASSLRASGLFANTGELFF.

This clone was counted only a few times. The chain employs TRBV6-6 and TRBJ1-1; D might be TRBD1 (5 bases). This CDR3 spans 12 amino acids. V lost 7 bases, J lost 8 bases, and 14 bases lay in between. Germline lookup yields CDR1 MNHNY and CDR2 SVGAGI (reference sequence). CDR3 sequence: CASIREDSEAFF. CDR3 DNA sequence: TGTGCCAGCATCAGGGAGGACTCAGAAGCTTTCTTT.

The chain combines TRBV12-5 with TRBJ2-1; TRBD2 matches at 7 bases. The V gene's germline CDR1 is LGHNT and CDR2 FRNRAP. This CDR3 contains 17 residues. The V segment lost 0 bases and the J segment 0 bases; nucleotides outside the gene matches: 5. The DNA of the CDR3 is TGTGCTAGTGGTTTGGTACTGGGCGGGAGCTCCTACAATGAGCAGTTCTTC. This sequence encodes CASGLVLGGSSYNEQFF.

This chain connects TRBV6-1 to TRBJ2-7, with D maybe TRBD2 (6 bases). CDR3 length equals 13 residues. Germline V gene data show CDR1 as MNHNS and CDR2 as SASEGT. V shed 8 bases and J shed 5 bases, with 16 bases lying between them. The CDR3 DNA reads as TGTGCCAGCGGGAGGACGGTGGGGCACGAGCAGTACTTC. Encoded protein: CASGRTVGHEQYF.

This rearrangement joins TRBV5-8 to TRBJ2-3; TRBD1 matches 8 bases. V lost 2 bases and J lost 5; bases outside the gene matches: 10. This CDR3 region has 16 residues. Germline CDR1 reads SGHTS; CDR2 reads YDEGEE. The CDR3 sequence is CASSFTQGAVRDTQYF. The CDR3 DNA follows: TGTGCCAGCAGCTTCACCCAGGGGGCTGTAAGAGATACGCAGTATTTT. The complete variable domain, with remaining parts taken from reference TRBV5-8 and TRBJ2-3, reads EAGVTQSPTHLIKTRGQQATLRCSPISGHTSVYWYQQALGLGLQFLLWYDEGEERNRGNFPPRFSGRQFPNYSSELNVNALELEDSALYLCASSFTQGAVRDTQYFGPGTRLTVL.

This clone was recorded once. The V and J genes are TRBV4-2 and TRBJ1-5; D remains unclear. Deletions cut 0 bases from V and 0 bases from J, with 12 bases between. The germline V gene encodes CDR1 LGHNA and CDR2 YNFKEQ. The CDR3 is made up of 17 amino acids. DNA of the CDR3: TGTGCCAGCAGCCAAGATCTGGGCAAGGATAGCAATCAGCCCCAGCATTTT. Protein sequence: CASSQDLGKDSNQPQHF.

The J gene is TRBJ2-5, the V gene TRBV19; 8 positions match TRBD1. The ends lost 10 bases at V and 3 bases at J; junction bases unmatched: 4. CDR1 LNHDA and CDR2 SQIVND come from the germline V gene (reference sequence). CDR3 length: 12 amino acids. This chain's CDR3 is CATWDRKETQYF. The CDR3 nucleotides read TGTGCCACTTGGGACAGGAAAGAGACCCAGTACTTC.

The count of this clone is one. This sequence joins TRBV7-9 and TRBJ2-5; unclear D gene. V dropped 3 bases and J dropped 4 bases, with 6 bases sitting between them. The CDR3 consists of 12 residues. CDR1 is SEHNR, CDR2 FQNEAQ, per germline (reference sequence). The CDR3 spells CASSFTRETQYF. CDR3 sequence (DNA): TGTGCCAGCAGCTTTACAAGAGAGACCCAGTACTTC.